This T cell receptor (beta chain) was identified during a study of blood T cells in healthy people across ages. Findings and limits, study-wide: It was held that diversity estimates obtained from one million T cells represented underestimates.

PCR was performed a second time for roughly 7 to 12 cycles using a sample-barcoded 5' primer and a J-beta primer mix. Carrying 12 random nucleotides, a template-switch adaptor labeled each individual cDNA molecule. TCRdb re-called the 5' RACE reads through MiXCR, storing one row per CDR3 protein. The sample has about a million distinct CDR3 sequences, around two fifths seen once; the top ten hold 13%. A remark on this clonotype: Antigen: not known.

The TCR comes from a man between 18 and 29 years old in good health. Sequencing input: blood.

CDR3: CASTTGDPARGGYTF. As DNA, the CDR3 is TGTGCCAGCACTACAGGGGACCCCGCGCGTGGTGGCTACACCTTC. The chain is built from TRBV12-3 or TRBV12-4 and TRBJ1-2; TRBD1 matches at 7 bases. V lost 7 bases, J lost 7 bases, and 15 bases stayed unmatched. This CDR3 spans 15 amino acids.